This TCR beta chain was retrieved from a study of cytomegalovirus exposure and HLA in healthy donors (dated by TCRdb to the late 2010s). Describing the broader study: In an earlier analysis of 587 of the donors, 276 Gb of sequence data and 90 million to 120 million unique TCR beta sequences from about 179 million T cells were reported. A later analysis re-examined previously published TCR beta repertoires from hundreds of donors and added high-resolution HLA genotyping to investigate patterns of TCR occurrence. Every repertoire in the discovery cohort had been generated on one and the same sequencing platform. The later analysis used no new phenotypic data to find candidate immune exposures, relying instead on TCR beta sequences and their occurrence across donors. Among the approximately 400 genotyped donors, around 81% belonged to the genetic ancestry cluster associated with self-reported Caucasian donors. Genome-wide SNP genotypes for about 60% of the roughly 700 donors were used in a later genetic analysis, which treated that subset as a discovery cohort. High-throughput TCR immunosequencing, statistical association of individual TCRs with disease status, and machine learning were combined to predict cytomegalovirus infection status. On average, roughly 240,000 unique TCR beta nucleotide sequences were sequenced per donor among some 430 genotyped donors of the cohort, with around 19% of those sequences being non-productive. The number of donors typed differed by locus, with roughly 629-640 for A, B, C, DRB1 and DQB1, more than 500 for DQA1, over 600 for DPA1, and roughly 450 for DPB1. Roughly 5 DR-DQ haplotypes were treated as single units for association and clustering because of strong linkage in the cohort. The study aimed to test whether signatures of past pathogen exposure could be identified by cataloging public T cell receptors. To decide whether each TCR beta V gene segment behaved as functional or pseudogenic, an earlier analysis of fewer than 750 of the donors relied on high-throughput TCR beta sequencing. Around 320 gigabases of sequencing data and 70 million to 85 million unique TCR sequences were included in an early release covering around 600 HLA-typed donors. Donor age, sex, ethnicity and CMV serostatus were compiled alongside the repertoire data. Besides the first cohort of about 730 subjects, a separate validation cohort made up of some 110 different subjects was used. The T cell repertoires of under 700 subjects were profiled by immunosequencing and related to cytomegalovirus serostatus. Both class I and class II loci were covered by HLA typing, at four-digit resolution. Study-wide findings and limitations: A few of the identified cytomegalovirus-associated TCR beta chains were confirmed in vitro to be specific for cytomegalovirus antigens. In the study, approximately 160 TCR beta chains were listed as associated with cytomegalovirus. Presence/absence analyses assumed roughly uniform sequencing depth across donors, an assumption that may not hold. In a later analysis, TCR association rates were found to vary across HLA loci, with the most associated TCRs seen for DRB1 alleles and the fewest for HLA-C alleles. Because HLA typing was missing for some donors at each locus, association tests included only the typed subset. Some IMGT-functional V segments, including TRBV6-2 and TRBV6-3, could not be distinguished by the 87-base-pair reads and were therefore excluded. Compared with the approximately 600-donor mean, donors in an Asian-associated ancestry cluster had fewer N-insertions in productive TCRs, according to a later genetic analysis. According to the authors, the approach could potentially be generalized to other disease states and immunological phenotypes. Across donors, most TCR sequences were observed very rarely, whereas some public TCRs were present in many individuals. Compared with equally common non-associated chains, HLA-associated TCR beta chains in a later analysis were more clonally expanded and had lower generation probabilities. Broadly in line with IMGT annotations, most TCR beta V segments showed up in productive rearrangements about 87% or about 30% of the time in an earlier analysis of around 550 of the donors. Correlated functional status among segregating V segments might be attributable to linkage disequilibrium, but an unknown experimental factor could not be ruled out. An association between a missense DCLRE1C variant and V-gene and J-gene trimming of TCR beta chains was found in a later genetic analysis and replicated in an independent cohort. Because counts were too low, seventeen rarely observed V segments, including chromosome 9 orphons, were left out of the earlier analysis of about 500 of the donors. A later analysis reported that several top co-occurrence clusters appeared linked to parvovirus B19, influenza, CMV and Epstein-Barr virus. In a later analysis, most CMV-associated TCR beta chains were found to appear HLA-restricted, with HLA associations seemingly driven largely by CMV exposure. A group of highly shared sequence variants was considered likely to be a technical artifact of the sequencing pipeline. At a false discovery rate of 0.05, a later analysis linked 16,000 or so TCR beta sequences to specific HLA alleles. This cohort had only TCR beta chains sequenced, and the lack of alpha or paired-chain data limited which features could be detected. When HLA alleles, especially DR and DQ, strongly co-occurred, TCR associations were difficult to assign to individual alleles. The classifier was reported to diagnose cytomegalovirus status with high specificity and sensitivity in both the original and validation cohorts. A further reported finding was that TCR beta sequences accurately predicted the HLA-A and HLA-B alleles for most subjects in the first cohort. CMV serostatus was the only immune exposure information available for the cohort.

V is pruned by 6 bases and J by 6 bases, leaving 8 bases of the junction without a gene match. Measured from the cysteine to the phenylalanine, the CDR3 is 14 residues long. The only DNA kept is the CDR3, 42 bases in frame from the first base. The germline V gene encodes CDR1 LNHDA and CDR2 SQIVND (reference sequence). For this clone: Its antigen remains unidentified.

Library preparation was by the immunoSEQ multiplex PCR assay. For the multiplex PCR, a mixture combining 60 forward primers for TCR Vbeta segments and 13 reverse primers for TCR Jbeta segments was used. A multiplex PCR assay on genomic DNA amplified the CDR3 region of rearranged TCR beta genes. Amplified TCR beta libraries were sequenced as 87-base-pair reads on the Illumina HiSeq System. Per the source publication's procedure: In a later analysis, tens of millions of unique TCR beta chains were counted across the approximately 640 repertoires, and roughly 11 million of these chains were shared by at least two donors. Raw reads were error-corrected and collapsed into unique sequences with a nearest-neighbor algorithm that merged closely related sequences to remove PCR and sequencing errors. V, D and J gene segments were assigned by aligning CDR3 sequences to IMGT reference sequences. For a sequence to be retained, at least a six-nucleotide match to both a V gene segment and a J gene segment was required. Rearrangements were called productive when the CDR3 lacked stop codons and stayed in frame with V and J; all others were non-productive. Following IMGT convention, CDR3 was defined as the stretch from the second conserved V-encoded cysteine up to the conserved J-encoded phenylalanine. The earlier analysis of about 610 of the donors excluded sequences that lacked an unambiguous match to a single V gene segment. In an earlier analysis of about 590 of the donors, a V segment was called functional when productive rearrangements were above 56.7%, and segregating when the standard deviation between donors exceeded 5%. A statistical classification framework was developed to diagnose cytomegalovirus status using the catalog of TCR beta chain sequences. In a later analysis, V and J genes were assigned by comparing TCR nucleotide sequences against IMGT/GENE-DB human TR gene sequences. The TCRdist pipeline was used in a later analysis to assign CDR3 sequences and most-parsimonious VDJ recombination scenarios. In a later analysis, each TCR beta chain was defined by its CDR3 amino acid sequence together with its V-gene family, and reads lacking a unique V-gene family were excluded. In a later analysis, nearly 600 highly shared, low-generation-probability nucleotide sequences were removed to address suspected cross-contamination and a sequencing artifact. For each public chain, a later analysis derived a clonal expansion index from normalized ranks of inferred template counts within each repertoire. A later analysis computed generation probabilities with a VDJ recombination model fitted to out-of-frame rearrangements, and checked the results against IGoR. In a later analysis, TCR-TCR, TCR-HLA and TCR-CMV co-occurrence was scored with hypergeometric tests, and a repertoire-size bias correction was applied to TCR pairs. A later analysis estimated false discovery rates by permuting HLA or CMV assignments 20 times. In a later analysis, co-occurring TCRs were grouped using DBSCAN, and TCRdist sequence similarity was added for clustering within HLA-allele-positive subsets. For co-occurrence clustering, repertoires with fewer than 30,000 or more than 120,000 public chains were excluded, along with about five repertoires with anomalous nucleotide sharing. TCRdb limited this immuneACCESS table to in-frame rearrangements with V and J called. A share of clones is missing; checked studies link under half to unresolved V genes, and the rest is unexplained. V and J calls and clone size are as listed in that table; D and trimming were resolved from the DNA. The sample table holds about 170,000 clones. Approximately 0.82% of the sample comes from the top ten.

The cohort comprised 666 healthy bone marrow donors. At the time of sampling, every cohort member was nominally healthy, though immune exposures that went unrecorded were likely present. The donor was CMV seropositive and was included in the group of 250 to 300 seropositive cohort members. Each donor provided a peripheral blood sample, and peripheral blood mononuclear cells were used for TCR beta sequencing. The Qiagen DNeasy Blood Extraction Kit was used to extract genomic DNA from the blood cell samples. The V and J genes are TRBV19 and TRBJ1-2; 9 of the junction bases match TRBD1. The receptor was isolated from a woman under 30 in good health and CMV-seropositive. The sample comprised PBMCs. DNA sequence: TGTGCCAGTAGCCCCGGGACAGGGAAAGATGGCTACACCTTC. It is translated as CASSPGTGKDGYTF.